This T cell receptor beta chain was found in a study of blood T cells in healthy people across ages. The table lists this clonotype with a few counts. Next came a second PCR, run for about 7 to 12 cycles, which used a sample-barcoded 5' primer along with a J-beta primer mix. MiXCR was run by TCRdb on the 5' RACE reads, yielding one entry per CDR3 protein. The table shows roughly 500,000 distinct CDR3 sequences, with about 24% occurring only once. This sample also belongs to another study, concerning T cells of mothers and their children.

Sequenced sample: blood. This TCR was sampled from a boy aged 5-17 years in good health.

The CDR3 sequence is CSVEDGPAGLAGVDQQFF. CDR3 coding DNA: TGCAGCGTTGAAGACGGCCCCGCGGGGCTAGCGGGAGTTGATCAGCAGTTCTTC. The J gene is TRBJ2-5, the V gene TRBV29-1; 10 bases agree with TRBD2. The J call is in doubt because the DNA end fits TRBJ2-1 better. The CDR3 has 18 residues. Germline values: CDR1 SQVTM, CDR2 ANQGSEA.